This TCR beta chain is drawn from a study of T cell responses to AZD1222 COVID-19 vaccine. Sequenced by immunoSEQ multiplex PCR; TCRdb stores in-frame clones only, minus some. Here the sample spans about 140,000 clones, approximately 94% being singletons. Germline-derived CDR1 and CDR2 are SNHLY and FYNNEI. V dropped 7 bases and J dropped 2; count of bases not matched to a gene: 5. The CDR3 runs 13 residues. This clonotype originated in an adult in good health. The rearrangement uses TRBV2 and TRBJ2-7; TRBD1 aligns across 7 bases. The source was peripheral blood, collected on day 0 of AZD1222 vaccination. CDR3 in DNA: TGTGCCAGCAAGAGGGACAGCCCCTACGAGCAGTACTTC. Translated: CASKRDSPYEQYF.